One T cell receptor beta chain is described in this entry. The data derive from a study of blood T cell repertoires in COVID-19. Whole-study context: Sources were T cells, B-cell-depleted T cells, or PBMCs; the material itself was cDNA or gDNA.

The method was immunoSEQ multiplex PCR; TCRdb's version includes in-frame clones alone and lacks a portion of them. The repertoire includes about 230,000 clones, approximately 90% of them detected once, and approximately 10% sits in the top ten. This CDR3 spans 16 amino acids. Germline CDR1 MDHEN, CDR2 SYDVKM. V was pared by 5 bases and J by 4 bases, with 9 bases of the junction left unmatched. The Seattle patients, enrolled during active infection, were followed longitudinally. This chain connects TRBV28 to TRBJ2-7, with 12 bases fitting TRBD2. Sequenced material: peripheral blood. The clonotype was recovered from a man between 45 and 60 years old with COVID-19, enrolled during active disease. This CDR3 is CASSPETSGRGYEQYF. The CDR3 nucleotides read TGTGCCAGCAGTCCAGAGACTAGCGGGAGAGGATACGAGCAGTACTTC.